This entry features one T cell receptor (beta chain) sequence. Its antigen remains unknown. Diagnoses used clinical symptoms, serum thyroxine and TRAb, thyroid ultrasound and orbital computed tomography. PBMCs were derived from 10 ml fresh peripheral blood. The germline gives CDR1 SGHDT, CDR2 YYEEEE. The CDR3 consists of 17 residues. V dropped 2 bases and J dropped 5; count of bases not matched to a gene: 11. This record belongs to a study of T cells in Graves' hyperthyroidism and ophthalmopathy. Amplified TCR beta CDR3 regions came from RNA transcripts. The study used the HTBI primer set for a first-round RT-PCR of the TCR CDR3. TCRdb processed the multiplex PCR reads anew with MiXCR; each CDR3 protein has one entry. Seen here are approximately 200,000 distinct CDR3 sequences, about 17% observed once, and the top ten hold 35% to 50%. Points from the study as a whole: Peripheral blood also featured most of the thyroid clonotypes expanded above 0.001. Ophthalmopathy was told apart from stable hyperthyroidism by a 13 V-J model.

Sequences were obtained from blood. This clonotype was sampled from a man aged 40-49 years with Graves' hyperthyroidism. The genes are TRBV5-6 and TRBJ2-5, with TRBD1 matching 11 bases. CDR3 residues: CASSLPGQGVVLETQYF. The CDR3 DNA reads TGTGCCAGCAGCTTACCGGGACAGGGGGTGGTTTTGGAGACCCAGTACTTC.